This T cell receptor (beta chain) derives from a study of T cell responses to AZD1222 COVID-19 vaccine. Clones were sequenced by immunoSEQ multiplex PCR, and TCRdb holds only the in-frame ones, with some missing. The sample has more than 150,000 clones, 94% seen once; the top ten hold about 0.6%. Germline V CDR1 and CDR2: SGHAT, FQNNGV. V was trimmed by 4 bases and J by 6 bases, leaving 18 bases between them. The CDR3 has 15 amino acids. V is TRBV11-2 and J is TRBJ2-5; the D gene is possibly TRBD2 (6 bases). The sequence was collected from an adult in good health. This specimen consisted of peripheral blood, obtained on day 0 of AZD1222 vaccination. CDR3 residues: CASSSENRDLKTQYF. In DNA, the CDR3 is TGTGCCAGCAGCTCTGAAAACCGGGACTTAAAGACCCAGTACTTC.